This is a list of T cell receptor beta chains from one sample in a study of cytomegalovirus exposure and HLA in healthy donors. Libraries were prepared by immunoSEQ multiplex PCR; TCRdb keeps only in-frame clonotypes and omits some of them. The sample comprises about 160,000 clones, around 80% of which are singletons, and under 9% rests with the top ten. The sample taken for sequencing was PBMCs. The receptors derive from a woman in her forties in good health and CMV-seropositive. CDR3s include the opening cysteine and the closing phenylalanine or tryptophan. The order of the fields is clone size, D gene, J gene, V gene, CDR3 protein, CDR3 DNA. A D gene is named only where the DNA matches it firmly. Some rows have no size entry. The others give once, few or many, or a class for an expanded clone.

-,-,TRBJ1-6,TRBV30,CAWSIGENSPLHF,TGTGCCTGGAGTATCGGGGAAAATTCACCCCTCCACTTT
-,-,TRBJ1-2,TRBV11-1,CASSSLPSPYGYTF,TGTGCCAGCAGCTCCCTTCCCTCCCCGTATGGCTACACCTTC
-,TRBD2,TRBJ2-2,TRBV28,CASRPGGIGELFF,TGTGCCAGCAGACCGGGGGGGATCGGGGAGCTGTTTTTT
-,TRBD2,TRBJ2-1,TRBV6-4,CASSEIRTSGEQFF,TGTGCCAGCAGTGAAATTAGGACTAGCGGCGAGCAGTTCTTC
-,-,TRBJ2-1,TRBV7-2,CASSLDSRWEQFF,TGTGCCAGCAGCTTAGACTCGCGCTGGGAGCAGTTCTTC
once,-,TRBJ1-1,TRBV2,CASSEVQGGTEAFF,TGTGCCAGCAGTGAGGTCCAGGGCGGTACTGAAGCTTTCTTT
-,TRBD1,TRBJ1-1,TRBV5-1,CASSLAGQGARTEAFF,TGCGCCAGCAGCTTGGCGGGACAGGGGGCGCGAACTGAAGCTTTCTTT
-,TRBD2,TRBJ2-5,TRBV30,CAWSVLDGGGPQYF,TGTGCCTGGAGTGTACTGGATGGGGGAGGGCCCCAGTACTTC
-,-,TRBJ1-1,TRBV7-3,CASSLRRVRGTEAFF,TGTGCCAGCAGCTTAAGGAGGGTTAGAGGCACTGAAGCTTTCTTT
-,TRBD2,TRBJ2-3,TRBV5-4,CASGLGAGGDTQYF,TGTGCCAGCGGCCTAGGGGCGGGGGGCGATACGCAGTATTTT
few,TRBD2,TRBJ2-1,TRBV29-1,CSAVTSGGAYSYNEQFF,TGCAGCGCCGTTACTAGCGGGGGGGCCTACTCCTACAATGAGCAGTTCTTC
-,TRBD2,TRBJ2-7,TRBV15,CATSRDLGLAREQYF,TGTGCCACCAGCAGAGATCTGGGACTAGCTCGCGAGCAGTACTTC
-,-,TRBJ2-7,TRBV6-5,CASSRTRSYEQYF,TGTGCCAGCAGCAGAACACGCTCCTACGAGCAGTACTTC
-,-,TRBJ2-5,TRBV10-3,CAISESVQGRETQYF,TGTGCCATCAGTGAGTCTGTACAGGGTCGGGAGACCCAGTACTTC
-,-,TRBJ2-2,TRBV4-2,CASSQVTGTGELFF,TGTGCCAGCAGCCAAGTGACGGGAACCGGGGAGCTGTTTTTT
-,-,TRBJ2-2,TRBV5-1,CASSSNSGSTGELFF,TGCGCCAGCAGTTCGAATTCAGGGTCCACCGGGGAGCTGTTTTTT
-,TRBD1,TRBJ1-1,TRBV28,CASIQGAGGGTEAFF,TGTGCCAGCATCCAAGGGGCAGGGGGCGGAACTGAAGCTTTCTTT
once,TRBD2,TRBJ2-7,TRBV15,CATAAALAGTYEQYF,TGTGCCACCGCCGCTGCACTAGCGGGGACCTACGAGCAGTACTTC
-,TRBD1,TRBJ1-6,TRBV30,CAWSAGTGGSYNSPLHF,TGTGCCTGGAGTGCCGGGACAGGGGGGTCCTATAATTCACCCCTCCACTTT
-,-,TRBJ2-7,TRBV19,CASSPTGISYEQYF,TGTGCCAGTAGTCCGACGGGAATCTCCTACGAGCAGTACTTC
few,-,TRBJ1-1,TRBV4-2,CASSQSNGGTEAFF,TGTGCCAGCAGCCAATCGAACGGGGGGACTGAAGCTTTCTTT
-,-,TRBJ2-4,TRBV7-2,CASSPSSTVNIQYF,TGTGCCAGCAGCCCAAGCTCGACAGTAAACATTCAGTACTTC
once,-,TRBJ1-5,TRBV19,CASSYSNQPQHF,TGTGCCAGTAGCTATAGCAATCAGCCCCAGCATTTT
-,-,TRBJ2-7,TRBV19,CASRPTGTNAYEQYF,TGTGCCAGTAGACCAACCGGGACAAACGCCTACGAGCAGTACTTC
-,-,TRBJ2-1,TRBV2,CASRSLGANEQFF,TGTGCCAGCAGGTCGTTGGGGGCGAATGAGCAGTTCTTC
-,-,TRBJ2-7,TRBV28,CASSLTEFGYYEQYF,TGTGCCAGCAGTTTAACAGAATTCGGATATTACGAGCAGTACTTC
-,TRBD1,TRBJ2-7,TRBV9,CASSVGQGGYEQYF,TGTGCCAGCAGCGTTGGACAGGGGGGCTACGAGCAGTACTTC
-,-,TRBJ2-7,TRBV7-2,CASSTFWASEQYF,TGTGCCAGCAGCACTTTCTGGGCCTCCGAGCAGTACTTC
few,-,TRBJ1-5,TRBV28,CASRKAGMGQPQHF,TGTGCCAGCAGAAAGGCGGGGATGGGTCAGCCCCAGCATTTT
-,-,TRBJ1-6,TRBV5-1,CASSLDGAYNSPLHF,TGCGCCAGCAGCTTGGACGGGGCCTATAATTCACCCCTCCACTTT
-,TRBD2,TRBJ2-7,TRBV14,CASSQGILAGGTYEQYF,TGTGCCAGCAGCCAAGGAATACTAGCGGGGGGGACTTACGAGCAGTACTTC
few,-,TRBJ1-4,TRBV11-2,CASSLTGSATNEKLFF,TGTGCCAGCAGCCTAACAGGTTCGGCAACTAATGAAAAACTGTTTTTT
few,TRBD2,TRBJ2-1,TRBV7-3,CASSQSGGVYNEQFF,TGTGCCAGCAGCCAAAGCGGGGGGGTTTACAATGAGCAGTTCTTC
once,-,TRBJ1-2,TRBV5-1,CASSLDGLWGYTF,TGCGCCAGCAGCTTGGACGGACTTTGGGGCTACACCTTC
-,TRBD2,TRBJ2-3,TRBV18,CASSPDVLGRTDTQYF,TGTGCCAGCTCACCAGACGTCCTCGGGAGGACAGATACGCAGTATTTT
-,TRBD1,TRBJ1-5,TRBV6-1,CASTYGTGNSQPQHF,TGTGCCAGCACGTACGGGACAGGGAATAGTCAGCCCCAGCATTTT
few,-,TRBJ1-4,TRBV2,CASFDFGALNEKLFF,TGTGCCAGCTTTGATTTTGGTGCGCTTAATGAAAAACTGTTTTTT
-,-,TRBJ2-7,TRBV11-2,CASSLENMVSDEQYF,TGTGCCAGCAGCTTAGAAAATATGGTTTCAGACGAGCAGTACTTC
-,-,TRBJ2-7,TRBV19,CASGSGTLSRHEQYF,TGTGCCAGTGGTTCTGGGACACTAAGCCGCCACGAGCAGTACTTC
-,TRBD1,TRBJ1-2,TRBV30,CAWSVGTGAYGYTF,TGTGCCTGGAGTGTAGGGACAGGGGCCTATGGCTACACCTTC
-,-,TRBJ1-2,TRBV7-9,CASSLESQGNGYTF,TGTGCCAGCAGCTTAGAGTCTCAGGGAAATGGCTACACCTTC
-,TRBD1,TRBJ1-5,TRBV6-1,CASIPTGANQPQHF,TGTGCCAGCATCCCGACAGGGGCCAATCAGCCCCAGCATTTT
-,-,TRBJ2-5,TRBV7-7,CASSSGQKNLQETQYF,TGTGCTAGCAGCTCTGGACAGAAAAATCTCCAAGAGACCCAGTACTTC
-,-,TRBJ1-1,TRBV7-2,CASSFPGQPEAFF,TGTGCCAGCAGCTTTCCTGGACAGCCCGAAGCTTTCTTT
-,TRBD2,TRBJ2-7,TRBV5-1,CASSVAGDSYYEQYF,TGCGCCAGCAGCGTGGCGGGGGACTCCTACTACGAGCAGTACTTC
-,TRBD1,TRBJ1-2,TRBV6-5,CASSDRGDSDGHTF,TGTGCCAGCAGTGATAGAGGGGACAGTGATGGCCACACCTTC
few,TRBD1,TRBJ1-6,TRBV7-9,CSSSLGTGDSRNSPLHF,TGTTCCAGCAGCTTAGGTACAGGGGATTCGAGAAATTCACCCCTCCACTTT
-,TRBD1,TRBJ2-7,TRBV4-2,CASLTNRGQYEQYF,TGTGCCAGCTTAACGAACAGGGGGCAATACGAGCAGTACTTC
-,-,TRBJ2-5,TRBV7-8,CASSPTPAGQGEKTQYF,TGTGCCAGCAGCCCTACGCCCGCGGGGCAAGGGGAAAAGACCCAGTACTTC
-,TRBD1,TRBJ2-7,TRBV14,CASRQSATGGEQYF,TGTGCCAGCAGACAATCCGCTACAGGGGGCGAGCAGTACTTC
-,TRBD2,TRBJ2-7,TRBV7-6,CASSLGGRGGTDEQYF,TGTGCCAGCAGCTTAGGGGGTCGGGGGGGTACCGACGAGCAGTACTTC
few,TRBD1,TRBJ1-4,TRBV11-1,CASSHLDRGLNEKLFF,TGTGCCAGCAGCCACCTGGACAGGGGATTAAATGAAAAACTGTTTTTT
-,-,TRBJ1-1,TRBV19,CASSIQGGPNTEAFF,TGTGCCAGTAGTATACAGGGAGGGCCGAACACTGAAGCTTTCTTT
-,TRBD1,TRBJ1-1,TRBV4-2,CASSQDHATGALVAFF,TGTGCCAGCAGCCAAGATCACGCAACAGGGGCCCTGGTAGCTTTCTTT
-,-,TRBJ1-6,TRBV13,CASSSEVPNSPLHF,TGTGCCAGCAGTTCGGAGGTGCCTAATTCACCCCTCCACTTT
-,-,TRBJ1-6,TRBV2,CASAIGQRGSYNSPLHF,TGTGCCAGTGCAATAGGACAGCGGGGCTCCTATAATTCACCCCTCCACTTT
-,TRBD2,TRBJ2-1,TRBV7-3,CASSPNGGGNEQFF,TGTGCCAGCAGCCCCAACGGGGGGGGCAATGAGCAGTTCTTC